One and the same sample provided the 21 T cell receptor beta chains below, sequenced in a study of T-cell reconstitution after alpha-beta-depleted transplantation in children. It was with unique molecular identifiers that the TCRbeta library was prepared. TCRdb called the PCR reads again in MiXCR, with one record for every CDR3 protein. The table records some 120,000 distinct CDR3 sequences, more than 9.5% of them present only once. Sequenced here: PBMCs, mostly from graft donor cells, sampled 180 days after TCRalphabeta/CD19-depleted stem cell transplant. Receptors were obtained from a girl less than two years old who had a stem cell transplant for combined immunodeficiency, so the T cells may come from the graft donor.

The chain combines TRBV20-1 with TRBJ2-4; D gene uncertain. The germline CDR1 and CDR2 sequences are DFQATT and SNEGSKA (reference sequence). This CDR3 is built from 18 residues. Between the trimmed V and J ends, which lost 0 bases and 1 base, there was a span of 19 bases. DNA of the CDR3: TGCAGTGCTAGAGATCTTTTAGGGCAATTGATGGCCAAAAACATTCAGTACTTC. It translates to CSARDLLGQLMAKNIQYF.

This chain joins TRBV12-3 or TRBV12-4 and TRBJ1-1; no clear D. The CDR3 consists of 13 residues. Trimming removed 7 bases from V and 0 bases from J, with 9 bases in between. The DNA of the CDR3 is TGTGCCAGCACCCCGGTAGTGAACACTGAAGCTTTCTTT. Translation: CASTPVVNTEAFF.

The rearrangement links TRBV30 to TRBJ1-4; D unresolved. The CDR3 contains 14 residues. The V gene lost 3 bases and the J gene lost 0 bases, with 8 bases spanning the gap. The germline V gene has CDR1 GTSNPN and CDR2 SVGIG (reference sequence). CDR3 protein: CAWRRRTTNEKLFF. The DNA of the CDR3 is TGTGCCTGGAGGAGGAGGACAACTAATGAAAAACTGTTTTTT.

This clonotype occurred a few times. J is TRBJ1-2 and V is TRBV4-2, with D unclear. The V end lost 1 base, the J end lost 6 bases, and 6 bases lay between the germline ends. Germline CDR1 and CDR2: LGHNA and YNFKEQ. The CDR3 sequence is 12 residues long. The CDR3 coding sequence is TGTGCCAGCAGCCAAGTTGGGAATGGCTACACCTTC. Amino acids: CASSQVGNGYTF.

The CDR3 region is CASGYLNEQFF. The CDR3 coding sequence is TGTGCCAGCGGGTACCTCAATGAGCAGTTCTTC. The V gene is TRBV27, the J gene TRBJ2-1; no reliable D call. Trimming took off 8 bases at V and 6 bases at J, with 8 bases between the two ends. The CDR3 is 11 residues long. Germline-derived CDR1 and CDR2 are MNHEY and SMNVEV (reference sequence).

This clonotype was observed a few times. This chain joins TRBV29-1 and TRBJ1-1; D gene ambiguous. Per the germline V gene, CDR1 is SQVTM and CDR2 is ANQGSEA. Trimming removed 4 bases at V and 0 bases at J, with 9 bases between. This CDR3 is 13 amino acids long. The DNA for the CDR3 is TGCAGCGTTGGGGGAATCATGAACACTGAAGCTTTCTTT. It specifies CSVGGIMNTEAFF.

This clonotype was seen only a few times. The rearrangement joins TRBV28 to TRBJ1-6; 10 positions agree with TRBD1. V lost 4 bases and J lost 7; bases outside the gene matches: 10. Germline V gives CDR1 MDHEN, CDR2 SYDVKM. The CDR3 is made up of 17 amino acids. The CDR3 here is CASSSPRTGGRNSPLHF. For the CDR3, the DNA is TGTGCCAGCAGTTCCCCGCGGACAGGGGGACGAAATTCACCCCTCCACTTT.

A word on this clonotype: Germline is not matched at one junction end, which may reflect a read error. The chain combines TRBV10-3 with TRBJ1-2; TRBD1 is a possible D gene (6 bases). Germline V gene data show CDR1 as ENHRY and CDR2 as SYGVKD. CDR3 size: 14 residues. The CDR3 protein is CAIGESRGDYGYTF. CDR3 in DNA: TGTGCCATCGGTGAGTCGAGGGGGGACTATGGCTACACCTTC.

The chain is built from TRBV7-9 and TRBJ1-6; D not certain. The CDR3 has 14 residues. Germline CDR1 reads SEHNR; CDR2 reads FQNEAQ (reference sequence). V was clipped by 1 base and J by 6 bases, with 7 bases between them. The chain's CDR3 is CASSLGPANSPLHF. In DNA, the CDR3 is TGTGCCAGCAGCTTAGGGCCAGCTAATTCACCCCTCCACTTT. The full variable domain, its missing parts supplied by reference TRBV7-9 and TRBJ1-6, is DTGVSQNPRHKITKRGQNVTFRCDPISEHNRLYWYRQTLGQGPEFLTYFQNEAQLEKSRLLSDRFSAERPKGSFSTLEIQRTEQGDSAMYLCASSLGPANSPLHFGNGTRLTVT.

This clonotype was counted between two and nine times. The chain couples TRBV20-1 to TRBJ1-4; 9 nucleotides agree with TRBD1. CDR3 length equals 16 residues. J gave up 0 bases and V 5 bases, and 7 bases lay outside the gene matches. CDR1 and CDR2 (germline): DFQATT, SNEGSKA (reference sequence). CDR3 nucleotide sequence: TGCAGTGCTCACACAGGGGGCCGGGCAACTAATGAAAAACTGTTTTTT. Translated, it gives CSAHTGGRATNEKLFF.

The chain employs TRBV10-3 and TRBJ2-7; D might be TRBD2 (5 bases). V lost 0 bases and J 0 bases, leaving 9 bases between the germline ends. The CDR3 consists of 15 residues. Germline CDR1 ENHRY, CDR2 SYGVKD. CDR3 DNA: TGTGCCATCAGTGAGTCCGGCGGGCCCTCCTACGAGCAGTACTTC. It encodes CAISESGGPSYEQYF.

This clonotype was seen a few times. CDR3 sequence (DNA): TGTGCCAGCTCACCACGGGGGGGGATGAACACTGAAGCTTTCTTT. This sequence encodes CASSPRGGMNTEAFF. The chain is built from TRBV18 and TRBJ1-1, with D possibly TRBD1 on 5 matching bases. This CDR3 is 15 amino acids long. Trimming removed 1 base from V and 0 bases from J, with 9 bases in between. Looked up from germline, CDR1 is KGHSH and CDR2 is LQKENI.

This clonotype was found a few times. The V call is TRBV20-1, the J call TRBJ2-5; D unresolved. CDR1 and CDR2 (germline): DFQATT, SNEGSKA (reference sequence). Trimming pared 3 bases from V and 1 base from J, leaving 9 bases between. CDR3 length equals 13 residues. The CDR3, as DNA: TGCAGTGCTAGGTCGGGCCCCCAAGAGACCCAGTACTTC. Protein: CSARSGPQETQYF.

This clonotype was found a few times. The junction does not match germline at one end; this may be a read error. CDR3 in DNA: TGTTCCAGCAGCTCCCTTTCCGGAACAGGGCCAGATACGCAGTATTTT. Translation gives CSSSSLSGTGPDTQYF. V usage is TRBV11-3 and J usage is TRBJ2-3, with D maybe TRBD1 (6 bases). Germline CDR1 and CDR2: SGHNT and YENEEA. The CDR3 totals 16 residues.

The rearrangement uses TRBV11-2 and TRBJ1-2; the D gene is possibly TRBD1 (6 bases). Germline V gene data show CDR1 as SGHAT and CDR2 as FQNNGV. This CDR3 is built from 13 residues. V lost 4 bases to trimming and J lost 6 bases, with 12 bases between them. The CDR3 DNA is TGTGCCAGCAGCTCTTATTGGGGGCATGGCTACACCTTC. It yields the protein CASSSYWGHGYTF.

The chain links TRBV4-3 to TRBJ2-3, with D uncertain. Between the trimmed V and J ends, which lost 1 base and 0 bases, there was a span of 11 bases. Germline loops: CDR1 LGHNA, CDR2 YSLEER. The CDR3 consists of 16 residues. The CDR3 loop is CASSQGVALSTDTQYF. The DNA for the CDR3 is TGCGCCAGCAGCCAAGGGGTGGCGCTTAGCACAGATACGCAGTATTTT.

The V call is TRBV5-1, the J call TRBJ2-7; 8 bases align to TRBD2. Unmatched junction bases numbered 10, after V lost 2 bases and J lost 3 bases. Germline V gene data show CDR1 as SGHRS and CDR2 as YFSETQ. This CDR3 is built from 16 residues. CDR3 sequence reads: CASSLAPGLGLYEQYF. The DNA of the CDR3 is TGCGCCAGCAGCTTAGCCCCGGGACTAGGGCTCTACGAGCAGTACTTC. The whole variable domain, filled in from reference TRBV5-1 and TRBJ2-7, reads KAGVTQTPRYLIKTRGQQVTLSCSPISGHRSVSWYQQTPGQGLQFLFEYFSETQRNKGNFPGRFSGRQFSNSRSEMNVSTLELGDSALYLCASSLAPGLGLYEQYFGPGTRLTVT.

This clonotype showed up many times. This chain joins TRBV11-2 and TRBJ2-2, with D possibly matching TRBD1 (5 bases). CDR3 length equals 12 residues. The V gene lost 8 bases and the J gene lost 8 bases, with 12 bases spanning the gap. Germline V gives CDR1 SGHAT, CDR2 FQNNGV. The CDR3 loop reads CASRWGPGELFF. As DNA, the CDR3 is TGTGCCAGCCGTTGGGGCCCAGGGGAGCTGTTTTTT.

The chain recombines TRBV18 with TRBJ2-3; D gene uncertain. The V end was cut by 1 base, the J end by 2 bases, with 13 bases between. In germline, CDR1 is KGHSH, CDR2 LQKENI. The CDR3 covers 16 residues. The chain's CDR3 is CASSPRASRATDTQYF. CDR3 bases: TGTGCCAGCTCACCACGGGCAAGCAGAGCCACAGATACGCAGTATTTT.

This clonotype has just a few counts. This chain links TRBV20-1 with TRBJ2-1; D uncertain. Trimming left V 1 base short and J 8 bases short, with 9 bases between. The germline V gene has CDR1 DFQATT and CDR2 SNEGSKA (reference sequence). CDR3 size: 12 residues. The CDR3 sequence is CSARGSVDEQFF. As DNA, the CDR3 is TGCAGTGCTAGAGGGTCCGTAGATGAGCAGTTCTTC.

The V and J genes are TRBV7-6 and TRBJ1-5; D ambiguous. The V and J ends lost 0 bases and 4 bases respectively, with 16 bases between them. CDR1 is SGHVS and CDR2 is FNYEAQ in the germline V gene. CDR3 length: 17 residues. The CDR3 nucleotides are TGTGCCAGCAGCTTAGCGCGGGAACGGAGCTTTAATCAGCCCCAGCATTTT. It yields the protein CASSLARERSFNQPQHF.